This TCR beta chain was captured by sequencing in a study of T cell responses to AZD1222 COVID-19 vaccine. TCRdb's copy holds only in-frame clones and misses some; the assay was immunoSEQ multiplex PCR. The sample lists around 120,000 clones, roughly 91% seen once, with 2.8% in the top ten. Concerning this clone: Its target is not known.

Study observations and caveats: Among the donors, most were white British and more were female, and clonal diversity was possibly underestimated. Baseline seropositives among AZD1222 recipients totaled only 5 to 7. Two AZD1222 administrations were followed by greater Spike-specific TCR breadth and depth. There were vaccine-associated CD4 TCRs across spike, dominant at 160-218 and 743-854.

The CDR3 sequence is 15 residues long. Germline loops: CDR1 SGHRS, CDR2 YFSETQ. Unmatched junction bases numbered 10, after V lost 4 bases and J lost 5 bases. The sequence was collected from an adult in good health. Sample: peripheral blood, taken on day 0 of AZD1222 vaccination. This chain connects TRBV5-1 to TRBJ1-2, with 8 bases that match TRBD1. The CDR3 spells CASSHGQGAHYGYTF. DNA of the CDR3: TGCGCCAGCAGCCATGGACAGGGCGCCCATTATGGCTACACCTTC.